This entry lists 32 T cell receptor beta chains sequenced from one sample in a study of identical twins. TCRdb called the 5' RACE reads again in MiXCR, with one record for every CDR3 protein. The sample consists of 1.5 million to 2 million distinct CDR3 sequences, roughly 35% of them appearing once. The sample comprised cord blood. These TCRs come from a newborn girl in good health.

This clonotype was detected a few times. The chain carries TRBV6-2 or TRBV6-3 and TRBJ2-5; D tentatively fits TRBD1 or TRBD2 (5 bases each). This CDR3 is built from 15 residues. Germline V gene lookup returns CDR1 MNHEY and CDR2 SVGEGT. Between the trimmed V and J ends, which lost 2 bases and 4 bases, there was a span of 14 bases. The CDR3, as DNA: TGTGCCAGCAGTTACCGTACACTTGGGGGAGAGACCCAGTACTTC. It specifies CASSYRTLGGETQYF.

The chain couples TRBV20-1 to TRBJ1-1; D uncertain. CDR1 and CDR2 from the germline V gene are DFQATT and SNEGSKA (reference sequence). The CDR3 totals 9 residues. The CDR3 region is CRPASWAFF. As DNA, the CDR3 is TGCAGGCCCGCCTCCTGGGCTTTCTTT.

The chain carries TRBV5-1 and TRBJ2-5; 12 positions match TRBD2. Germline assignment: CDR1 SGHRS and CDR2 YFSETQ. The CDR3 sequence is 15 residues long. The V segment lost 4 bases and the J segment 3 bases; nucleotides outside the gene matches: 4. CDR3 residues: CASSVGLAGKETQYF. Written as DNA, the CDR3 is TGCGCCAGCAGCGTAGGACTAGCGGGAAAAGAGACCCAGTACTTC.

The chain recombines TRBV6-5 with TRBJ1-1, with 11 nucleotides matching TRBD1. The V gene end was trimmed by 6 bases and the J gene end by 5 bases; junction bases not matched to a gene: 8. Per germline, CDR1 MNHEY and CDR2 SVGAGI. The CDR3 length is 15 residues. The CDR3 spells CASREDRGLNTEAFF. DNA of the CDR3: TGTGCCAGCAGAGAGGACAGGGGGCTTAATACTGAAGCTTTCTTT.

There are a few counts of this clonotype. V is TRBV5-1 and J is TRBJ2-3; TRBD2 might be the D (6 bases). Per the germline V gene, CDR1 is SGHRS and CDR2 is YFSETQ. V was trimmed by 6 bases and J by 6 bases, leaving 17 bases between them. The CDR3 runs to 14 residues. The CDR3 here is CASKSGALTDTQYF. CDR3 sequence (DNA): TGCGCCAGCAAATCGGGAGCCCTGACGGATACGCAGTATTTT.

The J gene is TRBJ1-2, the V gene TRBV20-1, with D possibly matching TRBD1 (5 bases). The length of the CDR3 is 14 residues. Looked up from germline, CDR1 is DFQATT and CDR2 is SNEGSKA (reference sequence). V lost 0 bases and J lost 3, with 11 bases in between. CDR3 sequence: CSARDGGTDYGYTF. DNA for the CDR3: TGCAGTGCTAGAGATGGGGGTACTGACTATGGCTACACCTTC.

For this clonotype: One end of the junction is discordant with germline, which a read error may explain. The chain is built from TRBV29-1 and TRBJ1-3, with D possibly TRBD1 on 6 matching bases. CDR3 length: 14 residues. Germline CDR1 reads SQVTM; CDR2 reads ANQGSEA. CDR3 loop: CSVEDRRSGNTIYF. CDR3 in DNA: TGCAGCGTGGAAGACAGGCGCTCTGGAAACACCATATATTTT.

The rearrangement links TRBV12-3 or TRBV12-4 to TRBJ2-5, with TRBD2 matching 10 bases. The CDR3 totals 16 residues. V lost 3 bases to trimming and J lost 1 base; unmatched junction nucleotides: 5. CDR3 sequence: CASSLFLAGVQETQYF. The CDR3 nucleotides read TGTGCCAGCAGTTTGTTCCTAGCGGGAGTCCAAGAGACCCAGTACTTC.

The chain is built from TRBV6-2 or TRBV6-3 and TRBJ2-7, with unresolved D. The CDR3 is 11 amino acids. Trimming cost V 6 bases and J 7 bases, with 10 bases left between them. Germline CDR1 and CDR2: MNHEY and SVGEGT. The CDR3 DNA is TGTGCCAGCAGCCACCGCTCGGAGCAGTACTTC. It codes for CASSHRSEQYF.

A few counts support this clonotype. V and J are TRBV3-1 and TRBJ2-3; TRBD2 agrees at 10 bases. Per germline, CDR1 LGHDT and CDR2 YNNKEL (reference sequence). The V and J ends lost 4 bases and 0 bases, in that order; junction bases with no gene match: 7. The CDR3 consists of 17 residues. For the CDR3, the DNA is TGTGCCAGCAGCCCCCGAGCGGGGGGGATTAGCACAGATACGCAGTATTTT. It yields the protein CASSPRAGGISTDTQYF.

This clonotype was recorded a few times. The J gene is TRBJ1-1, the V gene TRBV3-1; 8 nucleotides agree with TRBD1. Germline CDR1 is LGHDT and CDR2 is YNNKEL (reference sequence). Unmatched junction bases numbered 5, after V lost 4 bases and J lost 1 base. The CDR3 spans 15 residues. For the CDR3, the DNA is TGTGCCAGCAGCCTCTACAGGGGGGAGAACACTGAAGCTTTCTTT. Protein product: CASSLYRGENTEAFF.

The DNA for the CDR3 is TGTGCCAGCGAGCGGGAGTACACAGATACGCAGTATTTT. Translation: CASEREYTDTQYF. This chain links TRBV2 with TRBJ2-3; 8 nucleotides align to TRBD2. Germline V gene data show CDR1 as SNHLY and CDR2 as FYNNEI. With 8 bases clipped from V and 2 bases from J, the junction kept 3 bases outside the gene matches. The CDR3 consists of 13 residues. Full variable domain (missing parts from reference TRBV2 and TRBJ2-3): EPEVTQTPSHQVTQMGQEVILRCVPISNHLYFYWYRQILGQKVEFLVSFYNNEISEKSEIFDDQFSVERPDGSNFTLKIRSTKLEDSAMYFCASEREYTDTQYFGPGTRLTVL.

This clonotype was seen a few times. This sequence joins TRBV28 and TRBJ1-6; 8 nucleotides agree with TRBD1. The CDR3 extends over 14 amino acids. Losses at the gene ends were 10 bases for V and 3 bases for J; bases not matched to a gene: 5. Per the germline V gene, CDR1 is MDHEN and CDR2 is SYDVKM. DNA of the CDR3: TGTGCCACCGTGGGACAGGTCTATAATTCACCCCTCCACTTT. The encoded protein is CATVGQVYNSPLHF.

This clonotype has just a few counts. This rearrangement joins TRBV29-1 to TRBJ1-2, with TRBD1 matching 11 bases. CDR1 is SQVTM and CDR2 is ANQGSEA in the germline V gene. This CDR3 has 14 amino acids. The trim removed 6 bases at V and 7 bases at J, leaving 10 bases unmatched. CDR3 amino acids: CSVAQDRGRGGYTF. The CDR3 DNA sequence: TGCAGCGTAGCTCAGGACAGGGGGCGTGGTGGCTACACCTTC.

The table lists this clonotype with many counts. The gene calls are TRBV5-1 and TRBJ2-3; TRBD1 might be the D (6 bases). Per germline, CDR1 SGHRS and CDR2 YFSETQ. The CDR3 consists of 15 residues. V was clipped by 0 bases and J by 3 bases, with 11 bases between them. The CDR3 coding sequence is TGCGCCAGCAGCTTGGATGGACAGCCAACAGATACGCAGTATTTT. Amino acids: CASSLDGQPTDTQYF.

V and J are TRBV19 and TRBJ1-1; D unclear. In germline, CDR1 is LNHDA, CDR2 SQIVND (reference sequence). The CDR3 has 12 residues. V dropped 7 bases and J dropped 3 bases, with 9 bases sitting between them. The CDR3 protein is CASKHEYTEAFF. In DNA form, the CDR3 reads TGTGCCAGTAAACACGAATACACTGAAGCTTTCTTT.

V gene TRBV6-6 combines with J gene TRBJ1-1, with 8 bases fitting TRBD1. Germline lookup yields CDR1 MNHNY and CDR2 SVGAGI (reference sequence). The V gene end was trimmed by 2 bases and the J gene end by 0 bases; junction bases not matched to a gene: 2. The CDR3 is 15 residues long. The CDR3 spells CASSYQGAMNTEAFF. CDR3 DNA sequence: TGTGCCAGCAGTTACCAGGGGGCGATGAACACTGAAGCTTTCTTT.

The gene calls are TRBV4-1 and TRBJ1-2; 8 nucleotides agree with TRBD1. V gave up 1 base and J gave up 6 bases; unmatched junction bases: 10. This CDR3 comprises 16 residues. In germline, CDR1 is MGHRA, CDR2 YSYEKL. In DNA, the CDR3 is TGCGCCAGCAGCCAAGTCTATCGGGACAGGTTACATGGCTACACCTTC. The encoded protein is CASSQVYRDRLHGYTF.

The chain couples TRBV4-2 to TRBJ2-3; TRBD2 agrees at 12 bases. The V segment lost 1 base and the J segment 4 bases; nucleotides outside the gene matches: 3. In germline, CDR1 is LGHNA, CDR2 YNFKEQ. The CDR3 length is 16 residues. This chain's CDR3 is CASSQVPSGRADTQYF. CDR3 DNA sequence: TGTGCCAGCAGCCAAGTCCCTAGCGGGAGGGCAGATACGCAGTATTTT.

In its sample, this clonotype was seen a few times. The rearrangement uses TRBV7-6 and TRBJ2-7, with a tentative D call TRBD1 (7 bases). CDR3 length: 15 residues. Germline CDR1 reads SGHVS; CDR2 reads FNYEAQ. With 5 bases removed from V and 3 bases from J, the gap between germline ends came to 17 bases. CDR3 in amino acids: CASSPDGGQYYEQYF. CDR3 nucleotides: TGTGCCAGCAGCCCAGACGGGGGACAGTACTACGAGCAGTACTTC.

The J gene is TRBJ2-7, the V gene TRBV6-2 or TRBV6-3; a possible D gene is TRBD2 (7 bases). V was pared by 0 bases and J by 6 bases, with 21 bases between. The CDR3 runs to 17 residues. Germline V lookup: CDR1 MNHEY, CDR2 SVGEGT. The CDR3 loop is CASSYSWAGAASGEQYF. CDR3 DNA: TGTGCCAGCAGTTACTCATGGGCGGGGGCCGCGTCTGGCGAGCAGTACTTC.

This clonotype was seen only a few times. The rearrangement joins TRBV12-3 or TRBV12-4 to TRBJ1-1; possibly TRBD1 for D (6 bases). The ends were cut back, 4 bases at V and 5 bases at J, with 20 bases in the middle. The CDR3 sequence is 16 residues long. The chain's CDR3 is CASSSLPPTGRTEAFF. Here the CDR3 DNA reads TGTGCCAGCAGTTCTCTACCTCCAACAGGGAGAACTGAAGCTTTCTTT.

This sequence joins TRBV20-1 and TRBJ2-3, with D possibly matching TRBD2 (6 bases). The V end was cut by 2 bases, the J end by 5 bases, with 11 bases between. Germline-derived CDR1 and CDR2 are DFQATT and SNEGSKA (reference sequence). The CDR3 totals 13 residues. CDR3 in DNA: TGCAGTGCTAGACGGGACTCCATAGATACGCAGTATTTT. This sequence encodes CSARRDSIDTQYF.

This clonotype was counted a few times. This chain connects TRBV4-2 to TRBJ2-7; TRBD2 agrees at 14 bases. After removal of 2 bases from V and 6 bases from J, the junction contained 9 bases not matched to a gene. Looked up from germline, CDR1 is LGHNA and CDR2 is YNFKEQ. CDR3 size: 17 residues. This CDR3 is CASSQLTGTSGSSEQYF. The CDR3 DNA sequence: TGTGCCAGCAGCCAACTGACAGGGACTAGCGGGAGTAGCGAGCAGTACTTC.

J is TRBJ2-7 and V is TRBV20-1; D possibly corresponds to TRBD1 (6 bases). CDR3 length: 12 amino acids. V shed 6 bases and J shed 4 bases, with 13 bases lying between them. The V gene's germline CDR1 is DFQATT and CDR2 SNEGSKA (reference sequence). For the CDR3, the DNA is TGCAGTGCAAAACAGGGTCGGTACGAGCAGTACTTC. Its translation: CSAKQGRYEQYF.

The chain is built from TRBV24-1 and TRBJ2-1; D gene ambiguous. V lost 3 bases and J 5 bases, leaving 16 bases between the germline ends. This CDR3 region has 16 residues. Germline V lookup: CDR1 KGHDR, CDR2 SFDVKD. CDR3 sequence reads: CATSDPLDGQDNEQFF. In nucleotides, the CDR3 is TGTGCCACCAGTGATCCCCTGGACGGGCAGGACAATGAGCAGTTCTTC.

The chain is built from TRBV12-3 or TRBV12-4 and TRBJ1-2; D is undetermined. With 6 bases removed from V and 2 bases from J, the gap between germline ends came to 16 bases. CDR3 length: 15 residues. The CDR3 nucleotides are TGTGCCAGCAGCCTCCGGAGGGCACCAAACTATGGCTACACCTTC. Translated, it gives CASSLRRAPNYGYTF.

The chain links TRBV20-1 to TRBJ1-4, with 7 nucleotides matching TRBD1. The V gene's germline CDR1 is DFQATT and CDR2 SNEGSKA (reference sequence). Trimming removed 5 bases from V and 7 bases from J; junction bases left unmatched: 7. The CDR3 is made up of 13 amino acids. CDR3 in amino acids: CSASDRPSEKLFF. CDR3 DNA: TGCAGTGCTTCGGACAGGCCCTCTGAAAAACTGTTTTTT.

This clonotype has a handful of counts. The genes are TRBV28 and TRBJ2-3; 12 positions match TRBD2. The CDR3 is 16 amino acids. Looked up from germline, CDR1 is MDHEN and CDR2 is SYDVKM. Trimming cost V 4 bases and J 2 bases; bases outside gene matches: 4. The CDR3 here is CASSSWTSGNTDTQYF. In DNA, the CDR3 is TGTGCCAGCAGTTCCTGGACTAGCGGGAACACAGATACGCAGTATTTT.

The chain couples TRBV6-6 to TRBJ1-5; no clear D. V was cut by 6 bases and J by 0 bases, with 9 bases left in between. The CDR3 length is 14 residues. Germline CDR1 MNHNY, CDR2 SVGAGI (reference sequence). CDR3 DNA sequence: TGTGCCAGCAGGGGGATTAATAGCAATCAGCCCCAGCATTTT. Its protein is CASRGINSNQPQHF.

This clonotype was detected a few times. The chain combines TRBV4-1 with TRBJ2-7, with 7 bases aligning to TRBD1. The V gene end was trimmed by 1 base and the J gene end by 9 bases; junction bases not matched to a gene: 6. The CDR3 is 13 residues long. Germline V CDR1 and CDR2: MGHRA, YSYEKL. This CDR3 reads CASSQVPRQGQYF. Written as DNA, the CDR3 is TGCGCCAGCAGCCAAGTGCCTAGACAGGGGCAGTACTTC.

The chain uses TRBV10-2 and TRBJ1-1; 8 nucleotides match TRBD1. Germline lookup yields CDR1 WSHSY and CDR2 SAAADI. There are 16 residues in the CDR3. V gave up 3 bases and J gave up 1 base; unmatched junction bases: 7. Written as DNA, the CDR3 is TGCGCCAGCAGTGATACACAGGGGGGGAGGAACACTGAAGCTTTCTTT. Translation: CASSDTQGGRNTEAFF.